In this sample, the clone carrying this T cell receptor beta chain turned up once. Its cognate antigen is unknown. The CDR3 runs 13 residues. V was clipped by 6 bases and J by 5 bases, with 13 bases between them. Per the germline V gene, CDR1 is MGHDK and CDR2 is SYGVNS. The PCR had 60 Vbeta and 13 Jbeta primers. The table came from immunoSEQ multiplex PCR; TCRdb's copy has only in-frame clones and leaves some out. The sample carries about 140,000 clones, approximately 75% recorded once. This entry is derived from a study of cytomegalovirus exposure and HLA in healthy donors. Study results and caveats: In presence/absence analyses, roughly uniform sequencing depth across donors was assumed. 87-base-pair reads could not separate some V segments, including TRBV6-2 and TRBV6-3. The sole available immune exposure information was CMV serostatus. Within the data, a cluster of highly shared sequence variants was likely a sequencing artifact.

This sequence originates from a male donor in good health and CMV-seronegative. Specimen: PBMCs. The rearrangement uses TRBV25-1 and TRBJ2-5, with D maybe TRBD1 (6 bases). Here the CDR3 reads CASSLGAQETQYF. CDR3 DNA sequence: TGTGCCAGCAGCTTGGGGGCACAGGAGACCCAGTACTTC.